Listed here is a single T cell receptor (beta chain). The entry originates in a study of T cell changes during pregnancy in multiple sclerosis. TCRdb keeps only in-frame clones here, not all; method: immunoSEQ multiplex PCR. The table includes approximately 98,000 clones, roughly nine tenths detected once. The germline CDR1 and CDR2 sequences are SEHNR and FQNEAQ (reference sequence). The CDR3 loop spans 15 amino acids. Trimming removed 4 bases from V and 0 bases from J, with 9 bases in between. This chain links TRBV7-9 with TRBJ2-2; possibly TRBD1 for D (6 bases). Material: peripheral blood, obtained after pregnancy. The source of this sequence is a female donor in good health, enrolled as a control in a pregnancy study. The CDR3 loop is CASSSGTSNTGELFF. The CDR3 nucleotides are TGTGCCAGCAGCTCCGGGACATCGAACACCGGGGAGCTGTTTTTT.